These T cell receptor beta chains were read from a single sample in a study of blood T cells in healthy people across ages. TCRdb redid the calling of the 5' RACE reads with MiXCR, one entry per CDR3 protein. The profile covers hundreds of thousands of distinct CDR3 sequences, with under 30% appearing a single time and roughly 9.4% taken by the ten largest. A further study also used this sample, focusing on T cells of mothers and their children.

The specimen sequenced was blood. The receptors stem from a boy between 10 and 17 years old in good health. Each CDR3 is given with its conserved first and last residue. A D gene is named only where the DNA matches it firmly. Expanded clones get a size class; other rows say once, few or many, or leave the size out.

>-|TRBJ2-1|-|TRBV7-3
CASSIYRVGSYNEQFF
TGTGCCAGCAGCATCTACAGGGTAGGGTCCTACAATGAGCAGTTCTTC
>TRBD1|TRBJ2-5|-|TRBV6-6
CASRGTGRGSETQYF
TGTGCCAGCAGGGGGACAGGGAGGGGTTCCGAGACCCAGTACTTC
>-|TRBJ2-5|few|TRBV7-2
CASSLGGVPYQETQYF
TGTGCCAGCAGCTTGGGGGGAGTCCCGTACCAAGAGACCCAGTACTTC
>-|TRBJ2-2|-|TRBV3-1
CASSQVSGRWAGELFF
TGTGCCAGCAGCCAAGTATCCGGGAGATGGGCCGGGGAGCTGTTTTTT
>-|TRBJ2-5|-|TRBV10-3
CAISESITGLETQYF
TGTGCCATCAGTGAGTCTATAACAGGCCTAGAGACCCAGTACTTC
>TRBD1|TRBJ2-1|-|TRBV27
CASSAYPGQPNEQFF
TGTGCCAGCAGTGCCTACCCGGGACAGCCAAATGAGCAGTTCTTC
>-|TRBJ2-5|-|TRBV28
CASRRRALGETQYF
TGTGCCAGCAGGCGACGGGCGCTGGGCGAGACCCAGTACTTC
>-|TRBJ2-7|few|TRBV7-8
CASIPGVIPYEQYF
TGTGCCAGCATCCCGGGCGTTATTCCCTACGAGCAGTACTTC
>TRBD1|TRBJ2-7|-|TRBV6-2/TRBV6-3
CASSFETGGWYEQYF
TGTGCCAGCAGTTTCGAGACAGGGGGCTGGTACGAGCAGTACTTC
>-|TRBJ2-5|-|TRBV5-1
CASSLAEARDETQYF
TGCGCCAGCAGCTTGGCCGAGGCCAGGGACGAGACCCAGTACTTC
>-|TRBJ2-5|-|TRBV7-9
CASSRPGTQYF
TGTGCCAGCAGCCGGCCAGGGACCCAGTACTTC
>-|TRBJ2-1|-|TRBV2
CASKGEIHHNEQFF
TGTGCCAGCAAAGGAGAAATCCACCACAATGAGCAGTTCTTC
>-|TRBJ2-2|-|TRBV20-1
CSARYDRDHGELFF
TGCAGTGCTAGATATGATAGGGATCACGGGGAGCTGTTTTTT
>-|TRBJ2-7|-|TRBV27
CASSLWEGAHEQYF
TGTGCCAGCAGTTTATGGGAAGGGGCTCACGAGCAGTACTTC
>-|TRBJ2-3|-|TRBV9
CASSVGGDPTDTQYF
TGTGCCAGCAGCGTAGGCGGGGACCCCACAGATACGCAGTATTTT
>-|TRBJ1-4|-|TRBV28
CASSLSAFGLYLGSNEKLFF
TGTGCCAGCAGTTTATCAGCTTTTGGATTGTACCTGGGGTCTAATGAAAAACTGTTTTTT
>TRBD2|TRBJ2-7|-|TRBV28
CASSLYGGGPSYEQYF
TGTGCCAGCAGTTTATATGGCGGGGGTCCCTCCTACGAGCAGTACTTC
>-|TRBJ1-2|few|TRBV7-3
CASSQRGDYGYTF
TGTGCCAGCAGCCAAAGGGGCGACTATGGCTACACCTTC
>TRBD1|TRBJ1-6|-|TRBV28
CASSLFPGQSSPLHF
TGTGCCAGCAGTTTATTCCCGGGACAGAGTTCACCCCTCCACTTT
>TRBD2|TRBJ2-1|many|TRBV6-2/TRBV6-3
CASRPGLAGGNYEQFF
TGTGCCAGCAGGCCGGGACTAGCGGGGGGGAATTATGAGCAGTTCTTC
>-|TRBJ2-3|-|TRBV15
CATSREAGAPDAQYF
TGTGCCACCAGCAGAGAGGCGGGGGCCCCAGATGCGCAGTATTTT
>TRBD2|TRBJ2-7|-|TRBV20-1
CSARGLAGGLSYEQYF
TGCAGTGCTAGAGGTCTAGCGGGGGGGCTCTCCTACGAGCAGTACTTC
>-|TRBJ2-5|few|TRBV29-1
CSVEFAGTQYF
TGCAGCGTTGAGTTTGCTGGGACCCAGTACTTC
>-|TRBJ2-7|-|TRBV24-1
CATSDPDWYEQYF
TGTGCCACCAGTGACCCTGACTGGTACGAGCAGTACTTC
>-|TRBJ2-3|-|TRBV12-3/TRBV12-4
CASTNRVDTQYF
TGTGCCAGCACCAACAGGGTAGATACGCAGTATTTT
>-|TRBJ1-4|few|TRBV12-3/TRBV12-4
CASTGSQEKLFF
TGTGCCAGCACGGGCTCACAGGAAAAACTGTTTTTT
>TRBD1|TRBJ1-2|-|TRBV25-1
CASRAETGIGYTF
TGTGCCAGCAGAGCCGAGACAGGGATCGGCTACACCTTC
>TRBD1|TRBJ1-5|once|TRBV7-3
CASSPSGQEGYSNQPQHF
TGTGCCAGCAGCCCCAGTGGACAGGAAGGATATAGCAATCAGCCCCAGCATTTT
>-|TRBJ1-2|few|TRBV7-9
CASSLPSETGYTF
TGTGCCAGCAGCTTACCCTCAGAGACTGGCTACACCTTC